This entry describes one T cell receptor (beta chain). Antigen unknown. TCRdb's copy holds only in-frame clones and misses some; the assay was immunoSEQ multiplex PCR. The table includes over 90,000 clones, roughly 89% detected once. CDR1 and CDR2 from the germline V gene are SGHRS and YFSETQ. The CDR3 is made up of 16 amino acids. The V gene end was trimmed by 4 bases and the J gene end by 5 bases; junction bases not matched to a gene: 7. This entry belongs to a study of T cell responses to AZD1222 COVID-19 vaccine. The study, taken as a whole, reports: The donors showed a predominance of white British ancestry and of females, with possible underestimation of clonal diversity. Two AZD1222 doses significantly raised spike-specific TCR breadth and depth over controls. Nearly half of spike-specific TCRs reportedly go after variant regions that carry no mutations.

The TCR comes from an adult in good health. This chain joins TRBV5-1 and TRBJ2-2, with 11 bases lining up with TRBD2. Specimen: peripheral blood, collected on day 0 of AZD1222 vaccination. The CDR3 DNA reads TGCGCCAGCAGCGTAACTAGCGGGAGTATAACCGGGGAGCTGTTTTTT. Protein product: CASSVTSGSITGELFF.